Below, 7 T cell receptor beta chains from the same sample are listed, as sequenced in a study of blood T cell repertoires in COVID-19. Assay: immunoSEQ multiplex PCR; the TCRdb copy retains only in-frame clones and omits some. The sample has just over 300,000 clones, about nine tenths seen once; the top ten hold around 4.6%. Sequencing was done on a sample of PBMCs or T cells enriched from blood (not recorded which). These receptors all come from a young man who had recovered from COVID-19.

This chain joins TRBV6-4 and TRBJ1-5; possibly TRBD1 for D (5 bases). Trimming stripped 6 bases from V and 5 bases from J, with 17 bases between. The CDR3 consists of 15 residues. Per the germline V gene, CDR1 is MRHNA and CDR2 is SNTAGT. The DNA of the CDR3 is TGTGCCAGCAGCCTTCCAGGGTGCGCGGATCAGCCCCAGCATTTT. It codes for CASSLPGCADQPQHF.

The chain's CDR3 is CAWNTGGYKGPQHF. In DNA form, the CDR3 reads TGTGCCTGGAACACTGGAGGGTACAAGGGGCCCCAGCATTTT. The chain carries TRBV30 and TRBJ1-5; D call uncertain. The length of the CDR3 is 14 residues. The germline V and J ends were trimmed by 4 bases and 9 bases, with 19 bases remaining between them. CDR1 GTSNPN and CDR2 SVGIG come from the germline V gene (reference sequence).

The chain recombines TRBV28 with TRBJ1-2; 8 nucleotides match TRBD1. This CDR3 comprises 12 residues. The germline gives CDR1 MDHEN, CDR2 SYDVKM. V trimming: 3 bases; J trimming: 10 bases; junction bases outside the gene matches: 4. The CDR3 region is CASSLEDRDYTF. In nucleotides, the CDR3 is TGTGCCAGCAGTTTGGAGGACAGGGACTACACCTTC.

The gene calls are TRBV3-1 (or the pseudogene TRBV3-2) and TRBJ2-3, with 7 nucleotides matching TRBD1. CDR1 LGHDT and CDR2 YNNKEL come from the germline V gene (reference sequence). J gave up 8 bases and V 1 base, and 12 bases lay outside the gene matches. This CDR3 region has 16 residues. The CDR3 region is CASSQGLTGVASTQYF. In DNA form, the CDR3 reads TGTGCCAGCAGCCAAGGGTTAACAGGGGTCGCGAGTACGCAGTATTTT.

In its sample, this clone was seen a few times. The DNA of the CDR3 is TGTGCCAGCAGCCCGACAGGGGCCCAGTATGGCTACACCTTC. This gives the protein CASSPTGAQYGYTF. The V call is TRBV6-2 or TRBV6-3, the J call TRBJ1-2; TRBD1 matches at 8 bases. Losses at the gene ends were 6 bases for V and 5 bases for J; bases not matched to a gene: 8. Germline V gives CDR1 MNHEY, CDR2 SVGEGT. The CDR3 consists of 14 residues.

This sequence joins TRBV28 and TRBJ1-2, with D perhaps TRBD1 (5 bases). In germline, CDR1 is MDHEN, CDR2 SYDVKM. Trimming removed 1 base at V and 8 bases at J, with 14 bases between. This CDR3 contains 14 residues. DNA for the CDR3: TGTGCCAGCAGTTTATCGCAGGTGCGGGGGGGCTACACCTTC. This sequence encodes CASSLSQVRGGYTF.

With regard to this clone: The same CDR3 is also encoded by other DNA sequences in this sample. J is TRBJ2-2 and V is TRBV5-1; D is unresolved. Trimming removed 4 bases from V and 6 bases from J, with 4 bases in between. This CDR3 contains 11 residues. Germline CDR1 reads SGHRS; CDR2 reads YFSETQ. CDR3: CASSLSGELFF. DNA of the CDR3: TGCGCCAGCAGCCTATCCGGGGAGCTGTTTTTT.